This T cell receptor beta chain was recorded in a study of blood T cell repertoires in COVID-19. Study at large: From the United States, Italy and Spain came samples of acute and convalescent COVID-19. Sample material is recorded as cDNA or gDNA derived from T cells, B-cell-depleted T cells, or PBMCs.

This clone has just one count. The authors' processing: By means of reference gene primer amplification, nucleated cell counts were estimated. The method was immunoSEQ multiplex PCR; TCRdb's version includes in-frame clones alone and lacks a portion of them. Clone size and V and J calls were adopted from that table, with D and trimming inferred from the DNA. The sample lists more than 200,000 clones; 80% to 85% were seen once. Per germline, CDR1 KGHDR and CDR2 SFDVKD. Trimming took off 8 bases at V and 1 base at J, with 10 bases between the two ends. This CDR3 region has 13 residues. This chain connects TRBV24-1 to TRBJ1-2, with D unresolved. The clonotype comes from a man in his fifties with active or convalescent COVID-19. Sequencing was done on a sample of peripheral blood. The CDR3 nucleotides read TGTGCCACCAAACAAGGAGATAACTATGGCTACACCTTC. Translating it yields CATKQGDNYGYTF.